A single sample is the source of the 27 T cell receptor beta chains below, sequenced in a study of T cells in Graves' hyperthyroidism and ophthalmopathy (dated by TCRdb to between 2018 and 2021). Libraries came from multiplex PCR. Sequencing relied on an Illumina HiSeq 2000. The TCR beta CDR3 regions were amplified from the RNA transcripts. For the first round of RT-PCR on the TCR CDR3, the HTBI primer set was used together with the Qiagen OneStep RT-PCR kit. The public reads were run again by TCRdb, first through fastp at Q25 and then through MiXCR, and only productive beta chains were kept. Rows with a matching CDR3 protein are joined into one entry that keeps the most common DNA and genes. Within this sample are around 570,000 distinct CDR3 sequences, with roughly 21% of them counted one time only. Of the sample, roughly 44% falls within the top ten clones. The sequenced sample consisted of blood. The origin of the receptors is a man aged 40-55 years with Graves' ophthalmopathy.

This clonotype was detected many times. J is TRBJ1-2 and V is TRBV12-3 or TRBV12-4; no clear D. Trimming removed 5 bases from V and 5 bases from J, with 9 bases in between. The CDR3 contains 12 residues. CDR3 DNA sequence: TGTGCCAGCAGTGCGCCTATATATGGCTACACCTTC. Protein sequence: CASSAPIYGYTF.

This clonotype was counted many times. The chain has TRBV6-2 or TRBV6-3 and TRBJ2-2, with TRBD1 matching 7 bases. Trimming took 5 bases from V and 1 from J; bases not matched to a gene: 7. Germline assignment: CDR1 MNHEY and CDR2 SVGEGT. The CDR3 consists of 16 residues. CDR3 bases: TGTGCCAGCAGTACCCAAGACAGGGTGAACACCGGGGAGCTGTTTTTT. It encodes CASSTQDRVNTGELFF.

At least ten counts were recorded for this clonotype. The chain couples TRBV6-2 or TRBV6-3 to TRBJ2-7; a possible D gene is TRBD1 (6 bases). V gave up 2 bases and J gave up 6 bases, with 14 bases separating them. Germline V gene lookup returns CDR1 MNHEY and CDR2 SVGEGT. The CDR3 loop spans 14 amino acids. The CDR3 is CASSYQLQGSEQYF. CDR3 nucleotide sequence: TGTGCCAGCAGTTACCAACTACAGGGAAGCGAGCAGTACTTC.

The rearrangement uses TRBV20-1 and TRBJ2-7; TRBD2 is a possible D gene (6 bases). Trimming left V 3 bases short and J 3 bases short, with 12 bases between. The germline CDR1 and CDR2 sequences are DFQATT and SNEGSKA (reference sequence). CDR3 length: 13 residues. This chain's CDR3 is CSASPRESYEQYF. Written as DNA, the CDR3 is TGCAGTGCTAGTCCCCGGGAGAGCTACGAGCAGTACTTC.

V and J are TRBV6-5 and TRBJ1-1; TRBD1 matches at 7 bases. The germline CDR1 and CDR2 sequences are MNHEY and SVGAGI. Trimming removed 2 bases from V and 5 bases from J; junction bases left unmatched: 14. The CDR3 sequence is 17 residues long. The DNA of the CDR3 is TGTGCCAGCAGTTACCCCCCGGGCAGGGGGGGAAGGACTGAAGCTTTCTTT. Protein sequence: CASSYPPGRGGRTEAFF.

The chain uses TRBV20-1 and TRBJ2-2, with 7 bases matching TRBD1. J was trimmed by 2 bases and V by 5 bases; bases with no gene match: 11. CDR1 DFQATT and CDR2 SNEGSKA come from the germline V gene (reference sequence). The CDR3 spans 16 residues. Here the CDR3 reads CSASILGQKNTGELFF. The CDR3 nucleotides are TGCAGTGCTTCTATCTTGGGACAGAAAAACACCGGGGAGCTGTTTTTT.

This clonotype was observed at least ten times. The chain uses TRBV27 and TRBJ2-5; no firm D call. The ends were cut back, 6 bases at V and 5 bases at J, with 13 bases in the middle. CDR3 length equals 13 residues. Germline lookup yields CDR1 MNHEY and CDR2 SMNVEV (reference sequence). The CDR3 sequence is CASRLGIGETQYF. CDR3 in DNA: TGTGCCAGCAGGCTAGGTATCGGGGAGACCCAGTACTTC.

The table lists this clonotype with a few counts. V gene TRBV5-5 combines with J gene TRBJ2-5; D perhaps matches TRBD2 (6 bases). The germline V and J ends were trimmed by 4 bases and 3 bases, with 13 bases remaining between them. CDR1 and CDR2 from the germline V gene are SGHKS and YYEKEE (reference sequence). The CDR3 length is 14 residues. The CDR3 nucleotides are TGTGCCAGCAGCGGTGTCGGCGGGAAAGAGACCCAGTACTTC. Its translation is CASSGVGGKETQYF.

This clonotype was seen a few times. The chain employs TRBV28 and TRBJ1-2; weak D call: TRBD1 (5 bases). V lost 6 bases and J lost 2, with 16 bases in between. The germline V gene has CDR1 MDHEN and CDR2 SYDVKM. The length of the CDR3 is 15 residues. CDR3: CASRLNPGHNYGYTF. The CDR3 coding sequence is TGTGCCAGCAGACTAAACCCAGGGCACAACTATGGCTACACCTTC.

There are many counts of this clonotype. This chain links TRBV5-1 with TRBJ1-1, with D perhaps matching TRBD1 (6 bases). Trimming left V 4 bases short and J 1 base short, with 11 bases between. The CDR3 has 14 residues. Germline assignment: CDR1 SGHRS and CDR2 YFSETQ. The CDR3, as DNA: TGCGCCAGCAGCACTCCGGGACAGAACACTGAAGCTTTCTTT. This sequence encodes CASSTPGQNTEAFF.

This chain's CDR3 is CASSPEVPGVSGANVLTF. The DNA for the CDR3 is TGTGCCAGCAGCCCCGAAGTCCCAGGGGTCTCTGGGGCCAACGTCCTGACTTTC. The chain joins TRBV7-3 to TRBJ2-6; D is possibly TRBD1 (6 bases). Trimming pared 5 bases from V and 0 bases from J, leaving 17 bases between. Germline loops: CDR1 SGHTA, CDR2 FQGTGA. This CDR3 is 18 amino acids long.

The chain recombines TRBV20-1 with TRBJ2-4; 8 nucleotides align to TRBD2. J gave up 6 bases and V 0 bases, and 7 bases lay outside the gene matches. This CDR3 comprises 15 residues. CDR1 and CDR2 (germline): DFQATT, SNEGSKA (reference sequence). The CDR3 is CSARDRRLAGNIQYF. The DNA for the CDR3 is TGCAGTGCTAGAGATAGACGGCTAGCGGGAAACATTCAGTACTTC.

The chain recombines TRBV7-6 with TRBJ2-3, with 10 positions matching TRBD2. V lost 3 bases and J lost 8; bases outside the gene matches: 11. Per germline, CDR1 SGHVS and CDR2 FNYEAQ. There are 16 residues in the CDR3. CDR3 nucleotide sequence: TGTGCCAGCAGCTTTCCCGAGCGGGGGGGCCGGATTACGCAGTATTTT. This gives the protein CASSFPERGGRITQYF.

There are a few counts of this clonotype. CDR3 in amino acids: CASSLTSGGLKIYEQYF. The CDR3 DNA reads as TGTGCCAGCAGTCTAACTAGCGGGGGGCTCAAAATCTACGAGCAGTACTTC. The chain is built from TRBV7-2 and TRBJ2-7, with 12 nucleotides matching TRBD2. From germline, CDR1 is SGHTA and CDR2 FQGNSA. V lost 6 bases and J lost 3; bases outside the gene matches: 12. CDR3 size: 17 residues.

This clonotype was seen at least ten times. The CDR3: CSYLQAGGSSDTQYF. Here the CDR3 DNA reads TGCAGTTACCTCCAAGCGGGGGGGTCTTCAGATACGCAGTATTTT. This chain links TRBV20-1 with TRBJ2-3; 10 bases agree with TRBD2. Germline V gene sequence: CDR1 DFQATT, CDR2 SNEGSKA (reference sequence). The CDR3 contains 15 residues. V was pared by 8 bases and J by 4 bases, with 12 bases of the junction left unmatched.

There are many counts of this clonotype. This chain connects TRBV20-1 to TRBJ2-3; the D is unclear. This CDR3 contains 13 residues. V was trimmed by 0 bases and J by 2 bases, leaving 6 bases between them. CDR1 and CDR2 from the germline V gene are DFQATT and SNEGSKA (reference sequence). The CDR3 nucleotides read TGCAGTGCTAGAGATGACACCACAGATACGCAGTATTTT. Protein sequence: CSARDDTTDTQYF.

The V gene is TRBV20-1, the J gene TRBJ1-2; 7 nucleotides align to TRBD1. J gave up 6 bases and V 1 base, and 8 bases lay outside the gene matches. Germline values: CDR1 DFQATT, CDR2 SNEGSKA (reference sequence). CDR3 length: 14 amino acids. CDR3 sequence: CSARVQGQKDGYTF. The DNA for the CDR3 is TGCAGTGCTAGAGTACAGGGACAGAAGGATGGCTACACCTTC.

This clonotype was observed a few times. CDR3 bases: TGTGCCAGCAGCCCGACTTCTGCGAATTTGAACACTGAAGCTTTCTTT. Its protein is CASSPTSANLNTEAFF. The chain joins TRBV6-1 to TRBJ1-1; D unresolved. This CDR3 has 16 residues. Deletions cut 6 bases from V and 0 bases from J, with 17 bases between. Germline CDR1 is MNHNS and CDR2 is SASEGT.

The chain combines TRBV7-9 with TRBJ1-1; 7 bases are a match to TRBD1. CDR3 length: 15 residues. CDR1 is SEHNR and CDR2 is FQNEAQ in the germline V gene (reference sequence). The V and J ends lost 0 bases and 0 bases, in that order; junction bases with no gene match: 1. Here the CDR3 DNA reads TGTGCCAGCAGCTTAGCGGGACAGCTGAACACTGAAGCTTTCTTT. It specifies CASSLAGQLNTEAFF.

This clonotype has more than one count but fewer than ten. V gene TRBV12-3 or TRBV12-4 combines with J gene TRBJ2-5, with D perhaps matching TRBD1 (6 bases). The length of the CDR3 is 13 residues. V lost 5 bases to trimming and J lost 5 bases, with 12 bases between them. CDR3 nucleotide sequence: TGTGCCAGCAGTGCATCCACAGGGGAGACCCAGTACTTC. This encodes CASSASTGETQYF.

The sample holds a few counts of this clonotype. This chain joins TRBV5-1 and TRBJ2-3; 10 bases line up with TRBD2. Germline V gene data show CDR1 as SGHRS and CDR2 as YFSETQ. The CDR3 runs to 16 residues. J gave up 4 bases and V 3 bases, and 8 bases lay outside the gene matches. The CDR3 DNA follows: TGCGCCAGCAGCTACTCTAGCGGGAGTTTCTCAGATACGCAGTATTTT. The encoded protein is CASSYSSGSFSDTQYF. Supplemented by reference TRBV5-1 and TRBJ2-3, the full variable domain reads KAGVTQTPRYLIKTRGQQVTLSCSPISGHRSVSWYQQTPGQGLQFLFEYFSETQRNKGNFPGRFSGRQFSNSRSEMNVSTLELGDSALYLCASSYSSGSFSDTQYFGPGTRLTVL.

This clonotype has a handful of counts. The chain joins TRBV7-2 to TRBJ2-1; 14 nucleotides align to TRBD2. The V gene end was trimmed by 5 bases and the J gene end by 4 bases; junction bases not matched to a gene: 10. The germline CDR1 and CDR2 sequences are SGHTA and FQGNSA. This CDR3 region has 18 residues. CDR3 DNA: TGTGCCAGCAGCCGACCGACTAGCGGGGGGGCCACGTACAATGAGCAGTTCTTC. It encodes CASSRPTSGGATYNEQFF.

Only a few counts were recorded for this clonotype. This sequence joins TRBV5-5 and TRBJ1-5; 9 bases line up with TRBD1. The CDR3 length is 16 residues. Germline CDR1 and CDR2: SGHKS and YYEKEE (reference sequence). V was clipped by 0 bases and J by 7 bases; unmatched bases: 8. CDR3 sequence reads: CASSLDPQGAGQPQHF. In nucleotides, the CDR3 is TGTGCCAGCAGCTTGGATCCACAGGGGGCCGGACAGCCCCAGCATTTT.

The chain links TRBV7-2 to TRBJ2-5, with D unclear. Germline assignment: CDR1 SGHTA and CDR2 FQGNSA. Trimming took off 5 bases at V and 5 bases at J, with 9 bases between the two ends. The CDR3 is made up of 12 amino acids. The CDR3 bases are TGTGCCAGCAGCCAATCCCGGGAGACCCAGTACTTC. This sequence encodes CASSQSRETQYF.

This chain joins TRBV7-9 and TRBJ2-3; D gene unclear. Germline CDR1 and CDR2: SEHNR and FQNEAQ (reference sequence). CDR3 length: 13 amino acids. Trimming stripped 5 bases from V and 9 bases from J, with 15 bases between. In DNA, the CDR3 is TGTGCCAGCAGCCGATCGGGCCGGATCACGCAGTATTTT. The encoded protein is CASSRSGRITQYF.

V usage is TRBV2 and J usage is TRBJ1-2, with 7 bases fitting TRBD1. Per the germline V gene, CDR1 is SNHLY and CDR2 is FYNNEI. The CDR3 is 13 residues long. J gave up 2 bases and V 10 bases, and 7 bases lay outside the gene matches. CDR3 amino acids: CATDRTGNYGYTF. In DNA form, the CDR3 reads TGTGCCACCGACAGGACAGGAAACTATGGCTACACCTTC.

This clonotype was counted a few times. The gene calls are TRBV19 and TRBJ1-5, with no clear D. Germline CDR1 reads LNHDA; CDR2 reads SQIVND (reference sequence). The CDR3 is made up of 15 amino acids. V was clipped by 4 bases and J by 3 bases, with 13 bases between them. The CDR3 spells CASSTAARLNQPQHF. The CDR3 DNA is TGTGCCAGTAGTACCGCAGCTCGACTCAATCAGCCCCAGCATTTT.